This TCR beta chain was documented in a study of shared clonotypes between healthy human individuals. Study conclusions and caveats: Generation probability values for non-shared clonotypes were lower than those for clonotypes shared by all four donors. Between a handful of donors, naive CD4 clonotypes were shared at a level of about 5%.

On this clone itself: Its antigen is currently unknown.

TCRdb's table, derived via immunoSEQ multiplex PCR, lists solely in-frame clones and lacks some. The sample includes fewer than 1.6 million clones, about 98.5% of them seen just once. Looked up from germline, CDR1 is MNHNS and CDR2 is SASEGT. The CDR3 contains 12 residues. V was clipped by 8 bases and J by 3 bases, with 11 bases between them. The source of this sequence is a young man in good health. V gene TRBV6-1 combines with J gene TRBJ2-7; possible D gene TRBD2, 5 bases. Sequencing input: naive CD4+ T cells sorted from blood. Noted subset: CD45RA+ positively selected. This CDR3 is CASGELVYEQYF. The CDR3 nucleotides are TGTGCCAGCGGGGAACTAGTCTACGAGCAGTACTTC.